The 4 T cell receptor beta chains below were found in one sample sequenced in a study of T cell responses to AZD1222 COVID-19 vaccine. Clones were read by immunoSEQ multiplex PCR, and TCRdb kept only the in-frame ones, dropping some. The sample holds tens of thousands of clones, less than 90% seen once. This specimen consisted of peripheral blood, obtained on day 0 of AZD1222 vaccination. These receptor sequences come from an adult in good health.

This chain uses TRBV29-1 with TRBJ2-7; tentatively, D is TRBD2 (5 bases). Germline loops: CDR1 SQVTM, CDR2 ANQGSEA. V was shortened by 4 bases and J by 5 bases, with 18 bases between the two germline ends. The CDR3 is 14 amino acids. This CDR3 is CSVVVDGGINEQYF. CDR3 nucleotides: TGCAGCGTTGTTGTGGACGGAGGCATTAACGAGCAGTACTTC.

This clone has a handful of counts. V is TRBV4-1 and J is TRBJ2-1, with 8 positions matching TRBD2. The CDR3 totals 15 residues. Germline trimming cut 4 bases from V and 2 bases from J; bases unmatched to any gene: 4. Germline-derived CDR1 and CDR2 are MGHRA and YSYEKL. The CDR3 bases are TGCGCCAGCAGCCCTTTAGCGGGGACCTACAATGAGCAGTTCTTC. Its translation: CASSPLAGTYNEQFF.

The chain combines TRBV18 with TRBJ1-5, with TRBD1 identical over 11 bases. CDR3 size: 16 residues. The V and J ends lost 4 bases and 6 bases, in that order; junction bases with no gene match: 8. CDR1 KGHSH and CDR2 LQKENI come from the germline V gene. The CDR3 nucleotides are TGTGCCAGCTCACTCACGAGGGACAGGGGGGGTCAGCCCCAGCATTTT. Its translation is CASSLTRDRGGQPQHF.

The V and J genes are TRBV7-9 and TRBJ1-2; D call uncertain. V lost 1 base, J lost 2 bases, and 11 bases lay in between. The CDR3 is 15 residues long. CDR1 and CDR2 from the germline V gene are SEHNR and FQNEAQ (reference sequence). The DNA for the CDR3 is TGTGCCAGCAGCTTAGAAGGGATAAGAAACTATGGCTACACCTTC. Protein sequence: CASSLEGIRNYGYTF.